The 27 T cell receptor beta chains below come from one sample, sequenced in a study of T cell repertoires in cytomegalovirus infection. Their cognate antigens are unknown. TCRdb re-analysed the reads in MiXCR, keeping a single row per CDR3 protein. The repertoire consists of about 470,000 distinct CDR3 sequences, with 42% occurring once and the leading ten covering roughly two fifths. This specimen was cultured PBMCs, taken from culture after CMV antigen stimulation. The receptor source for this set is a human donor in good health (CMV status not recorded). Some clones in this sample may be carry-over from other donors' samples.

The rearrangement uses TRBV27 and TRBJ2-1; the match to TRBD1 covers 8 bases. Per the germline V gene, CDR1 is MNHEY and CDR2 is SMNVEV (reference sequence). The CDR3 covers 15 residues. The junction had 10 bases not matched to a gene; V was cut back by 6 bases and J by 6 bases. CDR3: CASSPRQGKVNEQFF. CDR3 in DNA: TGTGCCAGCAGCCCGCGACAGGGGAAAGTCAATGAGCAGTTCTTC.

This clonotype was seen a few times. This rearrangement joins TRBV28 to TRBJ1-6, with D hard to call. Germline lookup yields CDR1 MDHEN and CDR2 SYDVKM. Trimming took off 2 bases at V and 3 bases at J, with 14 bases between the two ends. The CDR3 sequence is 17 residues long. CDR3 in DNA: TGTGCCAGCAGTTTAAGTAGTGCCTATTACTATAATTCACCCCTCCACTTT. It translates to CASSLSSAYYYNSPLHF. The variable domain in full, completed from reference TRBV28 and TRBJ1-6, reads DVKVTQSSRYLVKRTGEKVFLECVQDMDHENMFWYRQDPGLGLRLIYFSYDVKMKEKGDIPEGYSVSREKKERFSLILESASTNQTSMYLCASSLSSAYYYNSPLHFGNGTRLTVT.

This clonotype was recorded a few times. V and J are TRBV7-2 and TRBJ2-1; the match to TRBD2 covers 15 bases. Germline loops: CDR1 SGHTA, CDR2 FQGNSA. The V gene end was trimmed by 5 bases and the J gene end by 7 bases; junction bases not matched to a gene: 3. The CDR3 has 15 residues. CDR3 sequence reads: CASSQGLAGGNEQFF. DNA for the CDR3: TGTGCCAGCAGCCAAGGACTAGCGGGGGGGAATGAGCAGTTCTTC.

J is TRBJ2-7 and V is TRBV25-1, with D maybe TRBD1 (6 bases). CDR1 is MGHDK, CDR2 SYGVNS, per germline. The CDR3 is made up of 15 amino acids. V was shortened by 2 bases and J by 0 bases, with 11 bases between the two germline ends. The CDR3 DNA reads as TGTGCCAGCAGTGAAGGGGGCCGGGACTCCTACGAGCAGTACTTC. Its protein is CASSEGGRDSYEQYF.

A few counts support this clonotype. The CDR3 is CASSQGRQNNSPLHF. CDR3 in DNA: TGCGCCAGCAGCCAAGGTCGTCAGAATAATTCACCCCTCCACTTT. The gene calls are TRBV4-1 and TRBJ1-6; D is uncertain. The CDR3 runs to 15 residues. Germline CDR1 and CDR2: MGHRA and YSYEKL. V was shortened by 1 base and J by 5 bases, with 9 bases between the two germline ends.

This chain links TRBV6-6 with TRBJ2-2, with D unresolved. Trimming removed 6 bases at V and 6 bases at J, with 8 bases between. The CDR3 has 12 residues. Germline V gives CDR1 MNHNY, CDR2 SVGAGI (reference sequence). CDR3 sequence (DNA): TGTGCCAGCAGCGCCAGGCCCGGGGAGCTGTTTTTT. Protein: CASSARPGELFF.

V gene TRBV6-5 combines with J gene TRBJ2-3; the D gene is possibly TRBD2 (5 bases). Germline V gene lookup returns CDR1 MNHEY and CDR2 SVGAGI. This CDR3 region has 15 residues. V lost 1 base and J 2 bases, leaving 10 bases between the germline ends. CDR3 residues: CASSYLAPSTDTQYF. DNA of the CDR3: TGTGCCAGCAGTTACTTAGCGCCGTCCACAGATACGCAGTATTTT.

This clonotype was seen a few times. This sequence joins TRBV2 and TRBJ2-1; TRBD1 aligns across 11 bases. Germline-derived CDR1 and CDR2 are SNHLY and FYNNEI. J gave up 4 bases and V 4 bases, and 3 bases lay outside the gene matches. CDR3 size: 15 residues. CDR3 loop: CASSGGTGGYNEQFF. The CDR3 DNA is TGTGCCAGCAGTGGGGGGACAGGGGGATACAATGAGCAGTTCTTC.

The sample holds many counts of this clonotype. The chain uses TRBV7-2 and TRBJ2-7, with TRBD2 as a possible D gene (6 bases). The CDR3 is 14 residues long. V lost 8 bases, J lost 0 bases, and 14 bases lay in between. Per the germline V gene, CDR1 is SGHTA and CDR2 is FQGNSA. CDR3 in amino acids: CASARDRSSYEQYF. The CDR3 DNA is TGTGCCAGCGCGCGGGACCGTAGCTCCTACGAGCAGTACTTC.

The genes are TRBV20-1 and TRBJ2-3, with 11 bases aligning to TRBD2. This CDR3 has 18 amino acids. Per the germline V gene, CDR1 is DFQATT and CDR2 is SNEGSKA (reference sequence). V was pared by 6 bases and J by 0 bases, with 14 bases of the junction left unmatched. CDR3 bases: TGCAGTGCATTCCTTCTAGCGGGAGGCGTATCAAGCACAGATACGCAGTATTTT. Protein: CSAFLLAGGVSSTDTQYF.

This clonotype has more than one count but fewer than ten. This sequence joins TRBV7-2 and TRBJ2-1; perhaps TRBD1 as D (6 bases). V lost 5 bases and J lost 0, with 11 bases in between. This CDR3 is built from 15 residues. Germline V gene data show CDR1 as SGHTA and CDR2 as FQGNSA. In nucleotides, the CDR3 is TGTGCCAGCAGCCCCGCCAGGGGCTCCTACAATGAGCAGTTCTTC. It yields the protein CASSPARGSYNEQFF.

The chain has TRBV3-1 and TRBJ2-7; D call uncertain. The germline CDR1 and CDR2 sequences are LGHDT and YNNKEL (reference sequence). V lost 1 base, J lost 0 bases, and 4 bases lay in between. This CDR3 spans 13 amino acids. Here the CDR3 DNA reads TGTGCCAGCAGCCAAGCAACCTCCTACGAGCAGTACTTC. It specifies CASSQATSYEQYF.

This rearrangement joins TRBV6-1 to TRBJ1-1, with D unclear. CDR1 is MNHNS and CDR2 is SASEGT in the germline V gene. Trimming took 6 bases from V and 3 from J, leaving 14 bases between them. The CDR3 extends over 14 amino acids. CDR3 protein: CASRRRFLDTEAFF. The CDR3 DNA sequence: TGTGCCAGCAGAAGGAGATTTTTGGACACTGAAGCTTTCTTT.

The rearrangement joins TRBV15 to TRBJ2-3; D uncertain. The germline gives CDR1 LNHNV, CDR2 YYDKDF (reference sequence). V shed 0 bases and J shed 5 bases, with 6 bases lying between them. The CDR3 is 13 residues long. The CDR3 sequence: CATSRDLGDTQYF. The CDR3 DNA sequence: TGTGCCACCAGCAGAGATCTGGGAGATACGCAGTATTTT.

V is TRBV7-2 and J is TRBJ1-2; TRBD1 agrees at 9 bases. CDR3 size: 17 residues. V lost 5 bases to trimming and J lost 3 bases; unmatched junction nucleotides: 13. Germline V gene data show CDR1 as SGHTA and CDR2 as FQGNSA. CDR3 amino acids: CASSPDRGRFSDYGYTF. CDR3 sequence (DNA): TGTGCCAGCAGCCCCGACAGGGGGAGGTTTTCAGACTATGGCTACACCTTC.

This clonotype was seen only a few times. J is TRBJ2-7 and V is TRBV5-1; D is possibly TRBD2 (5 bases). Germline values: CDR1 SGHRS, CDR2 YFSETQ. The CDR3 extends over 15 amino acids. Trimming removed 4 bases from V and 3 bases from J, with 17 bases in between. The CDR3 spells CASSPGGGHLYEQYF. The CDR3 DNA sequence: TGCGCCAGCAGCCCAGGAGGTGGCCACCTCTACGAGCAGTACTTC.

The J gene is TRBJ1-1, the V gene TRBV11-2; no clear D gene. Trimming stripped 5 bases from V and 1 base from J, with 11 bases between. CDR3 size: 14 residues. Germline V gene data show CDR1 as SGHAT and CDR2 as FQNNGV. CDR3 sequence reads: CASSRDVGNTEAFF. Here the CDR3 DNA reads TGTGCCAGCAGCCGCGACGTAGGGAACACTGAAGCTTTCTTT.

The table lists this clonotype with a few counts. The V gene is TRBV28, the J gene TRBJ2-7; tentatively, D is TRBD1 (6 bases). Trimming took off 4 bases at V and 5 bases at J, with 12 bases between the two ends. Germline CDR1 is MDHEN and CDR2 is SYDVKM. CDR3 length equals 13 residues. The CDR3 DNA sequence: TGTGCCAGCAGTTCCTCGGACAGAAACGAGCAGTACTTC. It encodes CASSSSDRNEQYF.

The J gene is TRBJ2-3, the V gene TRBV18; TRBD2 agrees at 14 bases. V was clipped by 3 bases and J by 4 bases; unmatched bases: 3. Germline V lookup: CDR1 KGHSH, CDR2 LQKENI. This CDR3 spans 16 amino acids. The CDR3, as DNA: TGTGCCAGCTCACCGGGACTAGCGGGAGTGTCAGATACGCAGTATTTT. Encoded protein: CASSPGLAGVSDTQYF. The variable domain in full, with the rest retrieved from reference TRBV18 and TRBJ2-3, is NAGVMQNPRHLVRRRGQEARLRCSPMKGHSHVYWYRQLPEEGLKFMVYLQKENIIDESGMPKERFSAEFPKEGPSILRIQQVVRGDSAAYFCASSPGLAGVSDTQYFGPGTRLTVL.

The rearrangement links TRBV7-6 to TRBJ2-3; no clear D gene. The CDR3 contains 15 residues. Germline V gene sequence: CDR1 SGHVS, CDR2 FNYEAQ. With 1 base removed from V and 0 bases from J, the gap between germline ends came to 8 bases. The DNA of the CDR3 is TGTGCCAGCAGCTTAGTCCTTCAAAGCACAGATACGCAGTATTTT. Its translation: CASSLVLQSTDTQYF.

This clonotype was seen a single time. This chain joins TRBV12-3 or TRBV12-4 and TRBJ2-5, with no clear D. This CDR3 spans 13 amino acids. Trimming left V 5 bases short and J 4 bases short, with 11 bases between. CDR3 DNA: TGTGCCAGCAGTCCACGGACCTTAGAGACCCAGTACTTC. Its translation: CASSPRTLETQYF.

A few counts support this clonotype. This sequence joins TRBV6-6 and TRBJ2-1, with D possibly matching TRBD2 (5 bases). The germline V gene encodes CDR1 MNHNY and CDR2 SVGAGI (reference sequence). Trimming shortened V by 8 bases and J by 10 bases, and 15 bases separated the two germline ends. CDR3 length equals 12 residues. The CDR3 sequence is CASEEGPTEQFF. The CDR3 DNA reads as TGTGCCAGCGAAGAGGGCCCCACCGAGCAGTTCTTC.

J is TRBJ2-1 and V is TRBV6-2 or TRBV6-3, with TRBD2 matching 16 bases. This CDR3 has 19 residues. The germline V gene has CDR1 MNHEY and CDR2 SVGEGT. V lost 5 bases and J lost 6; bases outside the gene matches: 13. The CDR3 nucleotides are TGTGCCAGCAGTGAGGTGGGACTAGCGGGGGGGCCATTGACCAATGAGCAGTTCTTC. The encoded protein is CASSEVGLAGGPLTNEQFF.

This rearrangement joins TRBV7-6 to TRBJ2-3; D not resolved. Germline-derived CDR1 and CDR2 are SGHVS and FNYEAQ. This CDR3 spans 15 amino acids. V was pared by 5 bases and J by 0 bases, with 12 bases between. CDR3 amino acids: CASSRVSFSTDTQYF. The CDR3 DNA is TGTGCCAGCAGCCGCGTGTCCTTTAGCACAGATACGCAGTATTTT.

The V call is TRBV5-6, the J call TRBJ2-5; D could derive from TRBD1 or TRBD2 (6 bases each). Between the trimmed V and J ends, which lost 2 bases and 7 bases, there was a span of 24 bases. CDR1 and CDR2 (germline): SGHDT, YYEEEE. The CDR3 consists of 17 residues. CDR3 loop: CASSFFRPWGAGRTQYF. The DNA of the CDR3 is TGTGCCAGCAGCTTTTTTAGGCCCTGGGGGGCCGGGAGGACCCAGTACTTC.

The chain recombines TRBV5-8 with TRBJ2-5; D is undetermined. From germline, CDR1 is SGHTS and CDR2 YDEGEE. Deletions cut 1 base from V and 5 bases from J, with 12 bases between. This CDR3 contains 14 residues. Here the CDR3 reads CASSLLALRETQYF. CDR3 bases: TGTGCCAGCAGCTTGTTGGCCCTTCGGGAGACCCAGTACTTC. Together with reference TRBV5-8 and TRBJ2-5, the CDR3 gives the full variable domain: EAGVTQSPTHLIKTRGQQATLRCSPISGHTSVYWYQQALGLGLQFLLWYDEGEERNRGNFPPRFSGRQFPNYSSELNVNALELEDSALYLCASSLLALRETQYFGPGTRLLVL.

The V and J genes are TRBV6-6 and TRBJ2-7; 10 bases align to TRBD1. The CDR3 consists of 14 residues. Germline V gene sequence: CDR1 MNHNY, CDR2 SVGAGI (reference sequence). J was trimmed by 1 base and V by 10 bases; bases with no gene match: 7. Written as DNA, the CDR3 is TGTGCCACCCGAGACAGGGGGCTTTCCTACGAGCAGTACTTC. The encoded protein is CATRDRGLSYEQYF.